This TCR beta chain was captured by sequencing in a study of STAT5B mutations in CD4+ large granular lymphocyte leukemia (dated by TCRdb to about 2022). Describing the broader study: Among healthy controls, the CDR3 'QG' motif was associated with a particular HLA allele. TCRbeta repertoires of CD4+ T-cell large granular lymphocyte leukemia patients were compared with those of healthy blood donors. Flow cytometry on FACSCanto II or FACSVerse confirmed that purified fractions exceeded 95% purity among lymphocytes.

Comments on this clone: Its antigen is currently not known. No clone much larger than this one lies a single base away; base qualities are absent.

On the study overall, not on this receptor specifically: Enrichment of TRBV06-family usage was observed among the top patient clones (8/27) relative to healthy controls (2/35). Each patient's main leukemic clonotypes were private, but roughly a quarter of these clonotypes showed up at low frequency in the non-leukemic repertoires of other patients. CD4-sorted patient repertoires appeared more clonal than healthy CD4+ repertoires, and this difference persisted after removing the putative leukemic clones. The data were not HLA-matched, and the higher clonality in CD4+ T-LGLL than in CD8+ T-LGLL could be due to the relatively small sample size.

The immunoSEQ assay at survey resolution was used to sequence TCRbeta rearrangements from genomic DNA. As for the original processing: In the TCR sequencing data, the lowest productive clonotype frequency that could be detected was 2.59 x 10-5. Analyses included only productive TCRbeta rearrangements, meaning complete and in-frame sequences. Sample clonality was computed as Simpson clonality in the immunoSEQ Analyzer version 3.0. Clones were categorized by frequency as very rare, small, medium, large (1-20%) or hyperexpanded (>20%). OLGA 1.2.3 estimated generation probabilities, VDJtools produced V-gene circos plots, VDJdb was queried for specificities, and GLIPH identified CDR3 motifs. The table was pulled from immuneACCESS by TCRdb, which kept in-frame rearrangements only. Such tables lose some clones; where checked, under half of the loss comes from unresolved V genes, and the rest has no known cause. Clone size and V and J calls were adopted from that table, with D and trimming inferred from the DNA. This sample lists about 40,000 clones; 84% were detected once. Approximately 0.3% of the sample is taken by the ten largest.

CDR1 and CDR2 were assigned from the germline V gene as MDHEN and SYDVKM. V ends up 4 bases short and J 0 bases short, with an unmatched junction base count of 1. Inclusive of the bounding cysteine and phenylalanine, the CDR3 is 14 residues long. Only the CDR3 DNA is retained, 42 bases long and in frame from the first base. The healthy control group was made up of around 34 blood donors, and the Finnish Red Cross blood service supplied their buffy coats. All TCR-sequenced material derived from peripheral blood: patient blood samples and healthy donor buffy coats. Peripheral blood mononuclear cells were isolated by Ficoll-Hypaque gradient centrifugation. Magnetic purification was used to isolate CD4+ cells from the buffy coats of the healthy controls. Genomic DNA was extracted using the Gentra Puregene Cell and Tissue kit, and a Qubit 2.0 fluorometer was used to quantify it.

This receptor chain uses TRBV28 and TRBJ2-3; 7 central bases correspond to TRBD2. This clonotype was sampled from a human donor in good health. Sequenced material: CD4+ T cells from blood buffy coats. The DNA sequence follows: TGTGCCAGCAGTTGGGAGGGTAGCACAGATACGCAGTATTTT. Its translation is CASSWEGSTDTQYF.